What follows describes a single T cell receptor beta chain. Sequencing used immunoSEQ multiplex PCR; TCRdb keeps in-frame clones, though not all of them. Here the sample spans fewer than 30,000 clones, 65% to 80% being singletons. This specimen comes from a study of OX40 agonist ivuxolimab in advanced cancers. Study-wide background: Those treated in dose escalation had hepatocellular carcinoma, melanoma, renal cell cancer or head and neck cancer.

The junction had 3 bases not matched to a gene; V was cut back by 0 bases and J by 8 bases. Per the germline V gene, CDR1 is SGHRS and CDR2 is YFSETQ. CDR3 length: 14 amino acids. The sequences come from CD4+ or CD8+ T cells sorted from blood, collected in a trial of the OX40 agonist ivuxolimab. The TCR sequence derives from an adult with an advanced solid tumor such as melanoma, head and neck, liver or kidney cancer. J is TRBJ2-4 and V is TRBV5-1; 9 bases agree with TRBD1. The CDR3 sequence is CASSLGQGEDIQYF. DNA of the CDR3: TGCGCCAGCAGCTTGGGACAGGGGGAGGACATTCAGTACTTC.